Listed below are T cell receptor beta chains from one sample, sequenced in a study of blood T cell repertoires in COVID-19. Clones were read by immunoSEQ multiplex PCR, and TCRdb kept only the in-frame ones, dropping some. The top ten clones hold about 1.6% of a sample with approximately 84,000 clones, roughly 88% of them seen once. Sequencing used peripheral blood. The receptors here all came from a human donor with active COVID-19. The donor label of this sample is uncertain. Each CDR3 is given with its conserved first and last residue. D genes are given only for firm matches. Size is omitted from some rows. Given values are once, few, many or a class for expanded clones.

J,D,V,size,CDR3,DNA
TRBJ1-2,.,TRBV19,.,CASSMGAIPYGYTF,TGTGCCAGTAGCATGGGGGCGATCCCCTATGGCTACACCTTC
TRBJ2-7,TRBD2,TRBV6-2/TRBV6-3,.,CASSHQTSGNEQYF,TGTGCCAGCAGTCACCAGACTAGCGGCAACGAGCAGTACTTC
TRBJ1-1,TRBD1,TRBV5-1,.,CASSLIQGAHTEAFF,TGCGCCAGCAGCCTAATACAGGGGGCACACACTGAAGCTTTCTTT
TRBJ1-1,.,TRBV19,.,CASSISPGRATEAFF,TGTGCCAGTAGTATATCCCCCGGCAGGGCCACTGAAGCTTTCTTT
TRBJ1-5,.,TRBV28,.,CASSFTGISNQPQHF,TGTGCCAGCAGTTTTACAGGGATAAGCAATCAGCCCCAGCATTTT
TRBJ2-1,.,TRBV5-1,.,CASSLQVSSYNEQFF,TGCGCCAGCAGCTTGCAAGTGAGCTCCTACAATGAGCAGTTCTTC
TRBJ2-7,TRBD2,TRBV5-1,.,CASSWGLAAGSYEQYF,TGCGCCAGCAGCTGGGGACTAGCGGCCGGCTCCTACGAGCAGTACTTC
TRBJ1-2,.,TRBV7-6,once,CASSPQGSHPYGYTF,TGTGCCAGCAGCCCACAGGGCAGTCATCCCTATGGCTACACCTTC
TRBJ2-1,.,TRBV2,.,CASSGPAGSYNEQFF,TGTGCCAGCAGCGGTCCAGCGGGCTCCTACAATGAGCAGTTCTTC
TRBJ2-7,.,TRBV6-2/TRBV6-3,.,CASSYPRGERESEQYF,TGTGCCAGCAGTTATCCTAGGGGAGAACGGGAGAGCGAGCAGTACTTC
TRBJ2-7,.,TRBV6-1,once,CASSEAWGLSYEQYF,TGTGCCAGCAGTGAAGCGTGGGGCCTCTCCTACGAGCAGTACTTC
TRBJ2-7,.,TRBV6-5,.,CASSTNRGGEQYF,TGTGCCAGCAGTACAAACAGGGGGGGCGAGCAGTACTTC
TRBJ2-7,.,TRBV20-1,.,CSADDKVEQYF,TGCAGTGCTGACGACAAGGTCGAGCAGTACTTC
TRBJ2-3,.,TRBV5-8,once,CASSVGGGGTTQYF,TGTGCCAGCAGCGTAGGGGGCGGGGGGACTACGCAGTATTTT
TRBJ2-1,.,TRBV9,.,CASSGRLRDEQFF,TGTGCCAGCAGCGGACGACTAAGGGATGAGCAGTTCTTC
TRBJ1-4,.,TRBV27,.,CASSFIRGGENEKLFF,TGTGCCAGCAGTTTTATCCGTGGAGGGGAAAATGAAAAACTGTTTTTT